The T cell receptor beta chain under discussion was sequenced for a study of T cell repertoires in cytomegalovirus infection. TCRdb passed the reads through MiXCR, listing each CDR3 protein once. The sample shows roughly 500,000 distinct CDR3 sequences, about two fifths of them seen only once. V lost 1 base to trimming and J lost 0 bases; unmatched junction nucleotides: 9. The CDR3 has 17 residues. Germline V gene sequence: CDR1 DFQATT, CDR2 SNEGSKA (reference sequence). About this clonotype: The antigen is unknown.

The receptor comes from a human donor in good health (CMV status not recorded). Some clones in this sample may be carry-over from other donors' samples. This specimen consisted of cultured PBMCs, obtained from culture after CMV antigen stimulation. The chain joins TRBV20-1 to TRBJ1-5; 7 nucleotides match TRBD1. The CDR3: CSARAAGGRYSNQPQHF. As DNA, the CDR3 is TGCAGTGCTAGAGCGGCAGGGGGAAGGTATAGCAATCAGCCCCAGCATTTT.